A selection of T cell receptor beta chains follows, all from one sample in a study of cytomegalovirus exposure and HLA in healthy donors. Data came from immunoSEQ multiplex PCR; TCRdb stores just in-frame clones and leaves some out. The sample lists over 150,000 clones; more than 65% were seen once. Sequencing was carried out using PBMCs. Every receptor here comes from a woman aged 45 to 65 in good health and CMV-seronegative. CDR3s include the opening cysteine and the closing phenylalanine or tryptophan. A D gene is named only where the DNA matches it firmly. Clone sizes are given selectively: once, few, many, or a class where the clone is expanded.

j_gene: TRBJ2-4; abundance: -; d_gene: TRBD1; len: 11; v_gene: TRBV20-1; CDR3aa: CSAITGDIQYF; CDR3nt: TGCAGTGCTATCACAGGGGACATTCAGTACTTC
j_gene: TRBJ2-2; abundance: -; d_gene: TRBD1; len: 15; v_gene: TRBV19; CDR3aa: CASSIQTGVTGELFF; CDR3nt: TGTGCCAGTAGTATACAAACAGGGGTCACCGGGGAGCTGTTTTTT
j_gene: TRBJ2-7; abundance: -; d_gene: -; len: 15; v_gene: TRBV4-1; CDR3aa: CASSQSAMDSYEQYF; CDR3nt: TGCGCCAGCAGCCAATCTGCCATGGACTCTTACGAGCAGTACTTC
j_gene: TRBJ1-2; abundance: -; d_gene: TRBD1; len: 15; v_gene: TRBV5-4; CDR3aa: CASSSYWGRGEGYTF; CDR3nt: TGTGCCAGCAGCTCATATTGGGGCAGGGGGGAAGGTTACACCTTC
j_gene: TRBJ2-7; abundance: -; d_gene: TRBD2; len: 12; v_gene: TRBV27; CDR3aa: CAKGLAGGEQYF; CDR3nt: TGTGCCAAGGGACTAGCGGGAGGCGAGCAGTACTTC
j_gene: TRBJ2-1; abundance: few; d_gene: TRBD1; len: 19; v_gene: TRBV2; CDR3aa: CASSEAEGAEVYSYNEQFF; CDR3nt: TGTGCCAGCAGTGAAGCAGAGGGGGCGGAAGTCTACTCCTACAATGAGCAGTTCTTC
j_gene: TRBJ2-5; abundance: -; d_gene: -; len: 15; v_gene: TRBV5-1; CDR3aa: CASSPEEPGEETQYF; CDR3nt: TGCGCCAGCAGCCCCGAGGAGCCGGGGGAAGAGACCCAGTACTTC
j_gene: TRBJ1-1; abundance: -; d_gene: -; len: 14; v_gene: TRBV28; CDR3aa: CASRTPTVNTEAFF; CDR3nt: TGTGCCAGCAGAACTCCGACAGTGAACACTGAAGCTTTCTTT
j_gene: TRBJ1-2; abundance: -; d_gene: -; len: 12; v_gene: TRBV28; CDR3aa: CASSFSPYGYTF; CDR3nt: TGTGCCAGCAGCTTCTCTCCTTATGGCTACACCTTC
j_gene: TRBJ2-1; abundance: -; d_gene: TRBD1; len: 15; v_gene: TRBV5-8; CDR3aa: CASSLGDRPYNEQFF; CDR3nt: TGTGCCAGCAGCTTGGGGGACAGGCCCTACAATGAGCAGTTCTTC
j_gene: TRBJ2-2; abundance: -; d_gene: -; len: 16; v_gene: TRBV28; CDR3aa: CASILEGGPGAGELFF; CDR3nt: TGTGCCAGCATCCTCGAGGGGGGGCCTGGGGCCGGGGAGCTGTTTTTT
j_gene: TRBJ1-2; abundance: -; d_gene: -; len: 15; v_gene: TRBV7-2; CDR3aa: CASSLGQARGGGYTF; CDR3nt: TGTGCCAGCAGCTTAGGACAGGCCCGCGGGGGCGGCTACACCTTC
j_gene: TRBJ2-7; abundance: -; d_gene: -; len: 11; v_gene: TRBV27; CDR3aa: CASSLSYEQYF; CDR3nt: TGTGCCAGCAGTCTTTCCTACGAGCAGTACTTC
j_gene: TRBJ1-3; abundance: once; d_gene: TRBD1; len: 17; v_gene: TRBV18; CDR3aa: CASSLGQGTLTGNTIYF; CDR3nt: TGTGCCAGCTCACTCGGACAGGGGACTTTAACTGGAAACACCATATATTTT
j_gene: TRBJ1-4; abundance: -; d_gene: -; len: 14; v_gene: TRBV6-1; CDR3aa: CASRTGTSGGKLFF; CDR3nt: TGTGCCAGCAGAACAGGCACCTCGGGGGGAAAACTGTTTTTT
j_gene: TRBJ2-5; abundance: -; d_gene: -; len: 12; v_gene: TRBV10-3; CDR3aa: CAISESKGAQYF; CDR3nt: TGTGCCATCAGTGAGTCGAAGGGGGCCCAGTACTTC
j_gene: TRBJ2-5; abundance: -; d_gene: TRBD2; len: 13; v_gene: TRBV5-1; CDR3aa: CASTASGGETQYF; CDR3nt: TGCGCCAGCACGGCTAGCGGGGGAGAGACCCAGTACTTC
j_gene: TRBJ2-7; abundance: -; d_gene: TRBD2; len: 15; v_gene: TRBV5-1; CDR3aa: CASSSLIAGEYEQYF; CDR3nt: TGCGCCAGCAGCTCCCTTATAGCGGGAGAATACGAGCAGTACTTC
j_gene: TRBJ1-4; abundance: few; d_gene: TRBD1; len: 12; v_gene: TRBV2; CDR3aa: CASSDREVNLFF; CDR3nt: TGTGCCAGCAGCGACAGGGAGGTTAATCTGTTTTTT
j_gene: TRBJ2-1; abundance: few; d_gene: -; len: 16; v_gene: TRBV25-1; CDR3aa: CASSDATGTNYNEQFF; CDR3nt: TGTGCCAGCAGTGACGCGACAGGAACGAACTACAATGAGCAGTTCTTC
j_gene: TRBJ2-1; abundance: -; d_gene: -; len: 15; v_gene: TRBV10-3; CDR3aa: CAISESGGDYNEQFF; CDR3nt: TGTGCCATCAGTGAGTCCGGGGGTGATTACAATGAGCAGTTCTTC
j_gene: TRBJ1-3; abundance: -; d_gene: -; len: 15; v_gene: TRBV9; CDR3aa: CASSTQTGPGNTIYF; CDR3nt: TGTGCCAGCAGCACGCAAACAGGGCCTGGAAACACCATATATTTT
j_gene: TRBJ2-3; abundance: once; d_gene: TRBD2; len: 18; v_gene: TRBV4-2; CDR3aa: CASSQGGLAVTSTDTQYF; CDR3nt: TGTGCCAGCAGCCAAGGCGGACTAGCGGTAACTAGCACAGATACGCAGTATTTT
j_gene: TRBJ2-5; abundance: -; d_gene: -; len: 14; v_gene: TRBV11-2; CDR3aa: CASTTGRSQETQYF; CDR3nt: TGTGCCAGCACGACAGGGAGGTCGCAAGAGACCCAGTACTTC
j_gene: TRBJ2-7; abundance: -; d_gene: -; len: 12; v_gene: TRBV7-9; CDR3aa: CASSLGATLQYF; CDR3nt: TGTGCCAGCAGTCTAGGCGCGACTCTGCAGTACTTC
j_gene: TRBJ1-5; abundance: -; d_gene: TRBD1; len: 16; v_gene: TRBV4-3; CDR3aa: CASSQDWTGGNQPQHF; CDR3nt: TGCGCCAGCAGCCAAGATTGGACAGGGGGCAATCAGCCCCAGCATTTT
j_gene: TRBJ2-7; abundance: -; d_gene: -; len: 13; v_gene: TRBV9; CDR3aa: CASSVVGGYEQYF; CDR3nt: TGTGCCAGCAGCGTAGTAGGAGGGTACGAGCAGTACTTC
j_gene: TRBJ1-5; abundance: -; d_gene: -; len: 12; v_gene: TRBV27; CDR3aa: CASSFYNQPQHF; CDR3nt: TGTGCCAGCAGTTTTTACAATCAGCCCCAGCATTTT
j_gene: TRBJ2-2; abundance: -; d_gene: -; len: 14; v_gene: TRBV6-1; CDR3aa: CASSEVLVAEELFF; CDR3nt: TGTGCCAGCAGTGAGGTGCTAGTGGCAGAGGAGCTGTTTTTT
j_gene: TRBJ2-5; abundance: -; d_gene: -; len: 15; v_gene: TRBV9; CDR3aa: CASSVEASSQETQYF; CDR3nt: TGTGCCAGCAGCGTAGAGGCTAGCAGCCAAGAGACCCAGTACTTC
j_gene: TRBJ2-6; abundance: -; d_gene: -; len: 15; v_gene: TRBV4-2; CDR3aa: CASSQAGSGANVLTF; CDR3nt: TGTGCCAGCAGCCAAGCGGGATCTGGGGCCAACGTCCTGACTTTC